One and the same sample provided the 26 T cell receptor beta chains below, sequenced in a study of cytomegalovirus exposure and HLA in healthy donors (dated by TCRdb to 2015 to 2018). The library was obtained by the immunoSEQ multiplex PCR assay. For the multiplex PCR, a mixture combining 60 forward primers for TCR Vbeta segments and 13 reverse primers for TCR Jbeta segments was used. TCRdb holds this immuneACCESS table with in-frame rearrangements only. Some clones are missing; in checked studies, unresolved V genes explain under half, and the rest has no known cause. In all, the sample holds 230,000 or so clones, and 80% to 95% of those were seen once. The ten largest clones capture 1.7% of the sample. The sample comprised PBMCs. The receptors shown here come from a girl aged 2 to 10 in good health and CMV-seronegative.

The chain joins TRBV7-3 to TRBJ2-3, with D possibly TRBD2 on 6 matching bases. Germline V gene sequence: CDR1 SGHTA, CDR2 FQGTGA. The CDR3 has 17 amino acids. Trimming took off 1 base at V and 3 bases at J, with 17 bases between the two ends. The CDR3 DNA reads TGTGCCAGCAGCTTAATAGGAGGGATGGGGGGTACAGATACGCAGTATTTT. Translation gives CASSLIGGMGGTDTQYF.

The chain carries TRBV9 and TRBJ1-4, with unresolved D. CDR1 SGDLS and CDR2 YYNGEE come from the germline V gene. V was clipped by 3 bases and J by 12 bases, with 9 bases between them. This CDR3 contains 11 residues. The CDR3 DNA sequence: TGTGCCAGCAGCGACGATGGAGAACTGTTTTTT. Protein product: CASSDDGELFF.

The chain employs TRBV7-2 and TRBJ1-5, with 7 bases fitting TRBD1. CDR1 SGHTA and CDR2 FQGNSA come from the germline V gene. This CDR3 region has 15 residues. The J segment lost 7 bases and the V segment lost 1 base, leaving 7 bases of the junction unmatched. The CDR3: CASSLVTGLEQPQHF. CDR3 coding DNA: TGTGCCAGCAGCTTAGTGACAGGGTTGGAGCAGCCCCAGCATTTT.

The DNA for the CDR3 is TGTGCCAGCAGTTACGGAGGGAACCGTTCACCCCTCCACTTT. Its translation: CASSYGGNRSPLHF. The genes are TRBV6-5 and TRBJ1-6; D ambiguous. From germline, CDR1 is MNHEY and CDR2 SVGAGI. CDR3 length: 14 amino acids. V lost 2 bases, J lost 9 bases, and 11 bases lay in between.

This chain uses TRBV9 with TRBJ2-3; 10 nucleotides line up with TRBD1. The length of the CDR3 is 15 residues. Germline-derived CDR1 and CDR2 are SGDLS and YYNGEE. J gave up 3 bases and V 3 bases, and 4 bases lay outside the gene matches. The CDR3 protein is CASSEGQGRTDTQYF. CDR3 bases: TGTGCCAGCAGCGAGGGACAGGGGCGAACAGATACGCAGTATTTT.

This chain joins TRBV9 and TRBJ1-4, with D possibly TRBD1 on 6 matching bases. V lost 3 bases to trimming and J lost 2 bases, with 14 bases between them. This CDR3 contains 16 residues. CDR1 is SGDLS, CDR2 YYNGEE, per germline. The CDR3 coding sequence is TGTGCCAGCAGCGCAGAGGGGGTCTGGACTAATGAAAAACTGTTTTTT. Encoded protein: CASSAEGVWTNEKLFF.

The chain links TRBV7-9 to TRBJ1-6, with TRBD1 matching 7 bases. Germline CDR1 reads SEHNR; CDR2 reads FQNEAQ (reference sequence). V lost 0 bases, J lost 7 bases, and 0 bases stayed unmatched. The CDR3 sequence is 14 residues long. The CDR3 protein is CASSLAQGNSPLHF. The CDR3 DNA is TGTGCCAGCAGCTTAGCACAGGGGAATTCACCCCTCCACTTT.

The chain uses TRBV16 and TRBJ2-3, with TRBD2 matching 11 bases. There are 16 residues in the CDR3. Germline trimming cut 5 bases from V and 0 bases from J; bases unmatched to any gene: 4. In germline, CDR1 is KGHSY, CDR2 FQNENV. The CDR3 sequence: CASSYLAGGSTDTQYF. Here the CDR3 DNA reads TGTGCCAGCAGCTACCTAGCGGGAGGTAGCACAGATACGCAGTATTTT.

V gene TRBV7-6 combines with J gene TRBJ1-5; unclear D gene. Deletions cut 2 bases from V and 3 bases from J, with 8 bases between. Germline V CDR1 and CDR2: SGHVS, FNYEAQ. The CDR3 is 14 amino acids. DNA of the CDR3: TGTGCCAGCAGCTTACCCGGGATCAATCAGCCCCAGCATTTT. Protein: CASSLPGINQPQHF.

The chain links TRBV7-8 to TRBJ2-1; 7 positions agree with TRBD1. Germline assignment: CDR1 SGHVS and CDR2 FQNEAQ. Trimming removed 3 bases from V and 3 bases from J; junction bases left unmatched: 5. This CDR3 is 15 amino acids long. The CDR3 coding sequence is TGTGCCAGCAGCTTTGGGACAGCACTCTACAATGAGCAGTTCTTC. Its translation: CASSFGTALYNEQFF.

V gene TRBV12-5 combines with J gene TRBJ2-5; 7 nucleotides match TRBD1. Germline assignment: CDR1 LGHNT and CDR2 FRNRAP. The CDR3 has 19 residues. Trimming took 0 bases from V and 1 from J; bases not matched to a gene: 14. The CDR3 sequence: CASGLVRFSGQRIQETQYF. The CDR3 nucleotides read TGTGCTAGTGGTTTGGTCAGATTCTCGGGACAGAGAATCCAAGAGACCCAGTACTTC.

The rearrangement uses TRBV11-2 and TRBJ2-1, with D hard to call. The CDR3 is 15 residues long. The germline CDR1 and CDR2 sequences are SGHAT and FQNNGV. Trimming took off 1 base at V and 2 bases at J, with 9 bases between the two ends. Here the CDR3 DNA reads TGTGCCAGCAGCTTAGGCCCTACCCCCTACAATGAGCAGTTCTTC. Its translation is CASSLGPTPYNEQFF.

The chain couples TRBV19 to TRBJ2-2, with D possibly matching TRBD2 (5 bases). The germline V gene has CDR1 LNHDA and CDR2 SQIVND (reference sequence). CDR3 length equals 15 residues. Trimming removed 2 bases at V and 1 base at J, with 8 bases between. CDR3 residues: CASSILALNTGELFF. CDR3 nucleotide sequence: TGTGCCAGTAGTATACTAGCTTTGAACACCGGGGAGCTGTTTTTT.

The gene calls are TRBV10-3 and TRBJ1-1, with 11 bases lining up with TRBD1. This CDR3 comprises 16 residues. Germline trimming cut 4 bases from V and 0 bases from J; bases unmatched to any gene: 4. Germline V lookup: CDR1 ENHRY, CDR2 SYGVKD. In nucleotides, the CDR3 is TGTGCCATCAGTGGGGGGACAGGGGGAGTGAACACTGAAGCTTTCTTT. This sequence encodes CAISGGTGGVNTEAFF.

The chain has TRBV19 and TRBJ1-5, with D perhaps TRBD1 (5 bases). CDR1 and CDR2 (germline): LNHDA, SQIVND (reference sequence). V was clipped by 0 bases and J by 3 bases, with 12 bases between them. The CDR3 has 16 amino acids. The CDR3, as DNA: TGTGCCAGTAGTATAGATCGCGGCAGGGTCAATCAGCCCCAGCATTTT. This gives the protein CASSIDRGRVNQPQHF.

The CDR3 loop reads CASSRSDRGLGEKLFF. CDR3 nucleotides: TGTGCCAGCAGCCGCAGCGACAGGGGGCTAGGGGAAAAACTGTTTTTT. This chain connects TRBV27 to TRBJ1-4; 10 bases map to TRBD1. With 6 bases clipped from V and 8 bases from J, the junction kept 12 bases outside the gene matches. There are 16 residues in the CDR3. Germline V gives CDR1 MNHEY, CDR2 SMNVEV (reference sequence).

The chain carries TRBV10-2 and TRBJ1-2; TRBD1 agrees at 7 bases. The CDR3 covers 18 residues. Germline lookup yields CDR1 WSHSY and CDR2 SAAADI. V was clipped by 2 bases and J by 0 bases; unmatched bases: 12. The chain's CDR3 is CASSEKTTGKATNYGYTF. DNA of the CDR3: TGCGCCAGCAGTGAGAAGACGACAGGGAAGGCTACTAACTATGGCTACACCTTC.

The CDR3 here is CASTDRANTEAFF. CDR3 nucleotides: TGTGCCAGCACGGACAGGGCCAACACTGAAGCTTTCTTT. The chain is built from TRBV25-1 and TRBJ1-1; 8 bases fit TRBD1. Looked up from germline, CDR1 is MGHDK and CDR2 is SYGVNS. This CDR3 is built from 13 residues. With 7 bases clipped from V and 2 bases from J, the junction kept 3 bases outside the gene matches.

The chain couples TRBV30 to TRBJ2-7; 7 positions match TRBD2. Germline assignment: CDR1 GTSNPN and CDR2 SVGIG (reference sequence). The V and J ends lost 1 base and 5 bases, in that order; junction bases with no gene match: 8. The CDR3 runs to 14 residues. In DNA, the CDR3 is TGTGCCTGGAGTGGAGAACTAGCGAACCACGAGCAGTACTTC. It specifies CAWSGELANHEQYF.

The V call is TRBV7-2, the J call TRBJ2-1; TRBD2 is a possible D gene (5 bases). V was shortened by 3 bases and J by 0 bases, with 9 bases between the two germline ends. This CDR3 comprises 15 residues. Germline-derived CDR1 and CDR2 are SGHTA and FQGNSA. The DNA of the CDR3 is TGTGCCAGCAGCTTTACGGGGTCCTCCTACAATGAGCAGTTCTTC. It specifies CASSFTGSSYNEQFF. The variable domain in full, completed from reference TRBV7-2 and TRBJ2-1, reads GAGVSQSPSNKVTEKGKDVELRCDPISGHTALYWYRQSLGQGLEFLIYFQGNSAPDKSGLPSDRFSAERTGGSVSTLTIQRTQQEDSAVYLCASSFTGSSYNEQFFGPGTRLTVL.

This clone came up a few times. CDR3 residues: CASTWRGPYNEQFF. The CDR3 region has the DNA TGTGCCAGCACTTGGCGGGGGCCTTACAATGAGCAGTTCTTC. This chain joins TRBV6-1 and TRBJ2-1; tentative D call: TRBD2 (7 bases). The V end lost 7 bases, the J end lost 4 bases, and 14 bases lay between the germline ends. The germline V gene encodes CDR1 MNHNS and CDR2 SASEGT. This CDR3 is built from 14 residues.

This chain links TRBV30 with TRBJ2-3; D is possibly TRBD1 (6 bases). In germline, CDR1 is GTSNPN, CDR2 SVGIG (reference sequence). The V end lost 5 bases, the J end lost 5 bases, and 14 bases lay between the germline ends. The CDR3 is made up of 13 amino acids. The chain's CDR3 is CAWGYRAGDTQYF. The CDR3 DNA reads TGTGCCTGGGGGTACAGGGCGGGAGATACGCAGTATTTT.

The rearrangement uses TRBV5-1 and TRBJ1-1; the match to TRBD1 covers 7 bases. Per germline, CDR1 SGHRS and CDR2 YFSETQ. The CDR3 consists of 16 residues. Trimming removed 0 bases from V and 0 bases from J; junction bases left unmatched: 5. CDR3 amino acids: CASSLETGIMNTEAFF. The DNA of the CDR3 is TGCGCCAGCAGCTTGGAGACAGGGATAATGAACACTGAAGCTTTCTTT.

The chain recombines TRBV19 with TRBJ2-3; 8 nucleotides match TRBD2. Per germline, CDR1 LNHDA and CDR2 SQIVND (reference sequence). The V gene end was trimmed by 6 bases and the J gene end by 5 bases; junction bases not matched to a gene: 10. The CDR3 runs to 15 residues. The CDR3 spells CASRINAGGGDTQYF. DNA of the CDR3: TGTGCCAGTAGAATCAATGCGGGAGGAGGAGATACGCAGTATTTT.

The sample holds one count of this clone. The CDR3 nucleotides are TGCGCCAGCAGCCAAGATAGACTTAGCGGGAGCCCCTACAATGAGCAGTTCTTC. Translating gives CASSQDRLSGSPYNEQFF. This chain joins TRBV4-1 and TRBJ2-1, with 9 bases lining up with TRBD2. CDR3 size: 18 residues. Germline V gene data show CDR1 as MGHRA and CDR2 as YSYEKL. With 0 bases clipped from V and 2 bases from J, the junction kept 8 bases outside the gene matches.

This clone was seen a handful of times. Other DNA sequences in the sample encode the same CDR3. This rearrangement joins TRBV6-5 to TRBJ1-2; D uncertain. Germline CDR1 MNHEY, CDR2 SVGAGI. V gave up 8 bases and J gave up 4 bases, with 8 bases separating them. The CDR3 totals 11 residues. CDR3 region: CASRGGYGYTF. CDR3 in DNA: TGTGCCAGCCGGGGTGGCTATGGCTACACCTTC.